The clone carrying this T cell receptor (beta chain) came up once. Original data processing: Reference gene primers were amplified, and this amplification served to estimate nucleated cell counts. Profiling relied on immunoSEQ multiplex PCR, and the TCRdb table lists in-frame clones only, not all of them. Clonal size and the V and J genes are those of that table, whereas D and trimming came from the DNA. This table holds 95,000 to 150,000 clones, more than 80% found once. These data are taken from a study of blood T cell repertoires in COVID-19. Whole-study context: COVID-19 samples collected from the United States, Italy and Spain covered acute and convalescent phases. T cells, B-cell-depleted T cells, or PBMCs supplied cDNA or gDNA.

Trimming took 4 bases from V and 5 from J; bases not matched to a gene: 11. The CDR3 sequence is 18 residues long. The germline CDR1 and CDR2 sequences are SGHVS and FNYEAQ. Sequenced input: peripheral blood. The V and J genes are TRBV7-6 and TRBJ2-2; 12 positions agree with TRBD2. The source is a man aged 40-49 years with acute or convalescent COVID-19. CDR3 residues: CASSYTSGGPGETGELFF. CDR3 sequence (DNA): TGTGCCAGCAGCTATACTAGCGGGGGGCCGGGGGAGACCGGGGAGCTGTTTTTT.